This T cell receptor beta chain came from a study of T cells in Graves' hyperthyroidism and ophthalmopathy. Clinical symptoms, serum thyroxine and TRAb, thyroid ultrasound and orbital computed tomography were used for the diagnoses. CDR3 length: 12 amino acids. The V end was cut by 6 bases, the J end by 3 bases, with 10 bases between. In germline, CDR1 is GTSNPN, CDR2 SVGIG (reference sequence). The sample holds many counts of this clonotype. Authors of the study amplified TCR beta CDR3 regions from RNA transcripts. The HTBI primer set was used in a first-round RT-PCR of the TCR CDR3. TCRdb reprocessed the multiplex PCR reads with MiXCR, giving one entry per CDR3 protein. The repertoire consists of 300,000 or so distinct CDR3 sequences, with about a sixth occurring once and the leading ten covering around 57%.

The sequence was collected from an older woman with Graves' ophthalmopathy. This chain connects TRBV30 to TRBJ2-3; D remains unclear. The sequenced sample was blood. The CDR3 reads CACRAGTDTQYF. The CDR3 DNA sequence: TGTGCCTGTCGCGCTGGGACAGATACGCAGTATTTT.